The next 28 T cell receptor beta chains were all read from a single sample in a study of cytomegalovirus exposure and HLA in healthy donors. PCR primers comprised 60 Vbeta and 13 Jbeta primers. Produced via immunoSEQ multiplex PCR; TCRdb's table is partial and in-frame only. The table has under 200,000 clones, approximately 71% seen once. Source material: PBMCs. The source is a girl between 5 and 17 years old in good health and CMV-seronegative.

The chain employs TRBV5-4 and TRBJ1-1, with D tentatively TRBD1 (6 bases). Deletions cut 4 bases from V and 1 base from J, with 17 bases between. The CDR3 length is 16 residues. The germline V gene encodes CDR1 SGHNT and CDR2 YYREEE (reference sequence). The chain's CDR3 is CASSTLKGQSNTEAFF. Written as DNA, the CDR3 is TGTGCCAGCAGCACCCTGAAAGGACAGTCGAACACTGAAGCTTTCTTT.

This chain joins TRBV6-6 and TRBJ2-7; D is possibly TRBD1 (6 bases). Germline V gene data show CDR1 as MNHNY and CDR2 as SVGAGI (reference sequence). Trimming cost V 6 bases and J 0 bases, with 12 bases left between them. The CDR3 totals 14 residues. For the CDR3, the DNA is TGTGCCAGCAGCCAAAGGGACATCTCCTACGAGCAGTACTTC. Translated: CASSQRDISYEQYF.

In its sample, this clone was seen a few times. This same CDR3 is encoded by further DNA sequences in the sample. The J gene is TRBJ1-1, the V gene TRBV19; D may be TRBD1 (5 bases). In germline, CDR1 is LNHDA, CDR2 SQIVND (reference sequence). This CDR3 is built from 14 residues. The germline V and J ends were trimmed by 1 base and 1 base, with 7 bases remaining between them. CDR3 sequence: CASSIGQGNTEAFF. DNA of the CDR3: TGTGCCAGTAGTATAGGGCAGGGGAACACTGAAGCTTTCTTT.

This sequence joins TRBV5-6 and TRBJ2-1; D call uncertain. The CDR3 length is 11 residues. Germline V lookup: CDR1 SGHDT, CDR2 YYEEEE. The germline V and J ends were trimmed by 9 bases and 9 bases, with 13 bases remaining between them. The CDR3 bases are TGTGCCACCACGTTGTCGGGTGAGCAGTTCTTC. This translates into CATTLSGEQFF.

The V call is TRBV19, the J call TRBJ2-1; the D gene is possibly TRBD1 (5 bases). The CDR3 runs to 15 residues. Trimming pared 7 bases from V and 0 bases from J, leaving 13 bases between. The germline CDR1 and CDR2 sequences are LNHDA and SQIVND (reference sequence). This CDR3 reads CASTFDRSSYNEQFF. The CDR3 region has the DNA TGTGCCAGTACCTTCGACAGAAGCTCCTACAATGAGCAGTTCTTC.

This chain joins TRBV6-1 and TRBJ2-1; 9 bases map to TRBD2. The CDR3 loop spans 14 amino acids. Germline-derived CDR1 and CDR2 are MNHNS and SASEGT. V trimming: 1 base; J trimming: 8 bases; junction bases outside the gene matches: 3. For the CDR3, the DNA is TGTGCCAGCAGTGAAGAAGGGACTAGCTATGAGCAGTTCTTC. It encodes CASSEEGTSYEQFF.

This chain links TRBV15 with TRBJ2-2; 9 bases map to TRBD2. CDR1 is LNHNV, CDR2 YYDKDF, per germline (reference sequence). Losses at the gene ends were 5 bases for V and 5 bases for J; bases not matched to a gene: 6. This CDR3 has 15 residues. CDR3 amino acids: CATSSSGEPTGELFF. In nucleotides, the CDR3 is TGTGCCACCAGCTCTAGCGGGGAGCCAACCGGGGAGCTGTTTTTT.

This rearrangement joins TRBV7-8 to TRBJ1-5, with TRBD1 matching 12 bases. Germline V gene sequence: CDR1 SGHVS, CDR2 FQNEAQ. There are 17 residues in the CDR3. Trimming removed 5 bases from V and 0 bases from J; junction bases left unmatched: 5. Here the CDR3 DNA reads TGTGCCAGCAGCCAGGGACAGGGGGCATATAGCAATCAGCCCCAGCATTTT. Protein product: CASSQGQGAYSNQPQHF.

This chain joins TRBV6-1 and TRBJ1-4; D is ambiguous. The CDR3 is made up of 14 amino acids. Germline V gene sequence: CDR1 MNHNS, CDR2 SASEGT. V lost 6 bases to trimming and J lost 3 bases, with 11 bases between them. Here the CDR3 DNA reads TGTGCCAGCAGGGGCGCCTGGTCTAATGAAAAACTGTTTTTT. This encodes CASRGAWSNEKLFF.

The chain carries TRBV5-1 and TRBJ2-7, with 13 bases fitting TRBD2. Germline V lookup: CDR1 SGHRS, CDR2 YFSETQ. J gave up 1 base and V 4 bases, and 2 bases lay outside the gene matches. The CDR3 has 15 amino acids. CDR3 in amino acids: CASSRTSGGSYEQYF. In nucleotides, the CDR3 is TGCGCCAGCAGCCGGACTAGCGGGGGATCCTACGAGCAGTACTTC.

The genes are TRBV29-1 and TRBJ2-1; 7 bases line up with TRBD1. Germline V gives CDR1 SQVTM, CDR2 ANQGSEA. The CDR3 spans 13 residues. The V segment lost 4 bases and the J segment 2 bases; nucleotides outside the gene matches: 2. The CDR3 sequence: CSVGQGAYNEQFF. In DNA form, the CDR3 reads TGCAGCGTTGGGCAGGGGGCCTACAATGAGCAGTTCTTC.

The V and J genes are TRBV19 and TRBJ1-6, with a weak D call TRBD1 (5 bases). This CDR3 is built from 17 residues. Germline CDR1 LNHDA, CDR2 SQIVND (reference sequence). Between the trimmed V and J ends, which lost 1 base and 0 bases, there was a span of 10 bases. In DNA form, the CDR3 reads TGTGCCAGTAGTATAGGGGACTTTAGCTCCTATAATTCACCCCTCCACTTT. Protein product: CASSIGDFSSYNSPLHF.

The chain has TRBV7-9 and TRBJ2-7, with TRBD1 as a possible D gene (6 bases). V was cut by 3 bases and J by 2 bases, with 11 bases left in between. This CDR3 region has 14 residues. The V gene's germline CDR1 is SEHNR and CDR2 FQNEAQ (reference sequence). The CDR3, as DNA: TGTGCCAGCAGCTTGAGGCAGGGGACCTACGAGCAGTACTTC. Its translation: CASSLRQGTYEQYF.

This CDR3 reads CASSLEASGGDYEQYF. The DNA of the CDR3 is TGCGCCAGCAGCTTGGAGGCTAGCGGGGGGGACTACGAGCAGTACTTC. V is TRBV5-1 and J is TRBJ2-7, with 12 bases identical to TRBD2. Germline CDR1 SGHRS, CDR2 YFSETQ. The CDR3 totals 16 residues. Trimming took 0 bases from V and 3 from J; bases not matched to a gene: 4.

The rearrangement uses TRBV2 and TRBJ2-1; 9 bases are a match to TRBD2. Germline assignment: CDR1 SNHLY and CDR2 FYNNEI. V lost 8 bases to trimming and J lost 9 bases; unmatched junction nucleotides: 8. The CDR3 is made up of 13 amino acids. In DNA form, the CDR3 reads TGTGCCAGCGGGGGACTAGCAGATAGTGAGCAGTTCTTC. Its protein product is CASGGLADSEQFF.

The chain couples TRBV27 to TRBJ2-2; D unresolved. Germline V gene lookup returns CDR1 MNHEY and CDR2 SMNVEV (reference sequence). The CDR3 loop spans 12 amino acids. With 7 bases removed from V and 2 bases from J, the gap between germline ends came to 5 bases. In DNA form, the CDR3 reads TGTGCCAGCACGACTAACACCGGGGAGCTGTTTTTT. Translated: CASTTNTGELFF.

V usage is TRBV2 and J usage is TRBJ1-4; D possibly corresponds to TRBD1 (6 bases). The CDR3 is 16 residues long. Per germline, CDR1 SNHLY and CDR2 FYNNEI. Trimming cost V 6 bases and J 3 bases, with 17 bases left between them. The CDR3 bases are TGTGCCAGCAGCTCTATGGTGGGACAATCTAATGAAAAACTGTTTTTT. It specifies CASSSMVGQSNEKLFF. The full variable domain, its missing parts supplied by reference TRBV2 and TRBJ1-4, is EPEVTQTPSHQVTQMGQEVILRCVPISNHLYFYWYRQILGQKVEFLVSFYNNEISEKSEIFDDQFSVERPDGSNFTLKIRSTKLEDSAMYFCASSSMVGQSNEKLFFGSGTQLSVL.

On this clone itself: The junction departs from germline at one end; a sequencing error may be responsible. The chain has TRBV2 and TRBJ1-2; D is unresolved. This CDR3 is built from 14 residues. CDR1 and CDR2 from the germline V gene are SNHLY and FYNNEI. For the CDR3, the DNA is TGTGCCGGCAGTGAATTAGCGCCTAACTATGGCTACACCTTC. This codes for CAGSELAPNYGYTF.

The chain joins TRBV27 to TRBJ1-2, with D possibly matching TRBD1 (5 bases). Trimming took 5 bases from V and 5 from J, leaving 15 bases between them. CDR3 length: 14 residues. CDR1 is MNHEY, CDR2 SMNVEV, per germline (reference sequence). DNA of the CDR3: TGTGCCAGCAGTACCCAGGGCCGGGGGTATGGCTACACCTTC. Translation: CASSTQGRGYGYTF.

This clone was seen only a few times. V usage is TRBV14 and J usage is TRBJ1-4, with D perhaps matching TRBD1 (6 bases). The V gene lost 1 base and the J gene lost 8 bases, with 20 bases spanning the gap. There are 17 residues in the CDR3. Germline CDR1 and CDR2: SGHDN and FVKESK. CDR3 loop: CASSQVGQGLVREKLFF. For the CDR3, the DNA is TGTGCCAGCAGCCAAGTGGGGCAGGGGCTCGTTCGGGAAAAACTGTTTTTT.

The chain carries TRBV13 and TRBJ1-1; D gene uncertain. V lost 5 bases and J lost 11, with 15 bases in between. Germline-derived CDR1 and CDR2 are PRHDT and FYEKMQ (reference sequence). The CDR3 contains 12 residues. In DNA, the CDR3 is TGTGCCAGCAGCCGCGGAGCCATGGAGGCTTTCTTT. Residues: CASSRGAMEAFF.

The chain links TRBV9 to TRBJ2-5; 8 positions match TRBD2. CDR3 length: 13 amino acids. V trimming: 5 bases; J trimming: 2 bases; junction bases outside the gene matches: 2. Germline CDR1 is SGDLS and CDR2 is YYNGEE. The CDR3 coding sequence is TGTGCCAGCAGTTCGGGGGGGCAAGAGACCCAGTACTTC. Its protein is CASSSGGQETQYF.

The chain combines TRBV5-1 with TRBJ2-6, with 8 bases lining up with TRBD1. This CDR3 has 19 amino acids. V shed 6 bases, J shed 4 bases, and the junction held 18 bases outside the gene matches. Per the germline V gene, CDR1 is SGHRS and CDR2 is YFSETQ. The CDR3 sequence: CASTPFSPTGELGANVLTF. As DNA, the CDR3 is TGCGCCAGCACCCCATTCTCCCCGACAGGGGAATTAGGGGCCAACGTCCTGACTTTC.

The J gene is TRBJ1-1, the V gene TRBV6-6; 8 positions agree with TRBD1. Per the germline V gene, CDR1 is MNHNY and CDR2 is SVGAGI (reference sequence). J gave up 5 bases and V 6 bases, and 5 bases lay outside the gene matches. This CDR3 spans 13 amino acids. The CDR3 DNA reads TGTGCCAGCAGAACAACAGGGGGGACTGAAGCTTTCTTT. Its protein is CASRTTGGTEAFF.

The rearrangement links TRBV11-2 to TRBJ1-5, with TRBD1 matching over 10 bases. In germline, CDR1 is SGHAT, CDR2 FQNNGV. V shed 5 bases and J 5 bases; nucleotides not matched to a gene: 6. CDR3 length: 15 amino acids. The CDR3 DNA reads TGTGCCAGCAGCAAGGACAGGGGGAGGCATCAGCCCCAGCATTTT. It encodes CASSKDRGRHQPQHF.

CDR3 protein: CSPIKGGFSTEAFF. CDR3 sequence (DNA): TGCAGCCCAATAAAGGGGGGGTTTAGCACTGAAGCTTTCTTT. The chain couples TRBV29-1 to TRBJ1-1, with D perhaps TRBD1 (6 bases). Germline assignment: CDR1 SQVTM and CDR2 ANQGSEA. V shed 8 bases and J shed 4 bases, with 20 bases lying between them. The CDR3 sequence is 14 residues long. Full variable domain (remainder filled in from reference TRBV29-1 and TRBJ1-1): SAVISQKPSRDICQRGTSLTIQCQVDSQVTMMFWYRQQPGQSLTLIATANQGSEATYESGFVIDKFPISRPNLTFSTLTVSNMSPEDSSIYLCSPIKGGFSTEAFFGQGTRLTVV.

A remark on this clone: Other DNA variants within this sample encode the same CDR3. The chain has TRBV30 and TRBJ1-1; perhaps TRBD1 as D (5 bases). V was shortened by 5 bases and J by 1 base, with 14 bases between the two germline ends. The germline CDR1 and CDR2 sequences are GTSNPN and SVGIG (reference sequence). The CDR3 runs to 14 residues. The CDR3 loop reads CAWAPGQPNTEAFF. CDR3 bases: TGTGCCTGGGCGCCAGGACAACCGAACACTGAAGCTTTCTTT.

The count of this clone is one. J is TRBJ1-2 and V is TRBV11-2; perhaps TRBD1 as D (5 bases). The CDR3 totals 13 residues. Between the trimmed V and J ends, which lost 6 bases and 0 bases, there was a span of 8 bases. CDR1 and CDR2 from the germline V gene are SGHAT and FQNNGV. The CDR3 DNA reads TGTGCCAGCAGTGGGGCAGCTAACTATGGCTACACCTTC. This encodes CASSGAANYGYTF.